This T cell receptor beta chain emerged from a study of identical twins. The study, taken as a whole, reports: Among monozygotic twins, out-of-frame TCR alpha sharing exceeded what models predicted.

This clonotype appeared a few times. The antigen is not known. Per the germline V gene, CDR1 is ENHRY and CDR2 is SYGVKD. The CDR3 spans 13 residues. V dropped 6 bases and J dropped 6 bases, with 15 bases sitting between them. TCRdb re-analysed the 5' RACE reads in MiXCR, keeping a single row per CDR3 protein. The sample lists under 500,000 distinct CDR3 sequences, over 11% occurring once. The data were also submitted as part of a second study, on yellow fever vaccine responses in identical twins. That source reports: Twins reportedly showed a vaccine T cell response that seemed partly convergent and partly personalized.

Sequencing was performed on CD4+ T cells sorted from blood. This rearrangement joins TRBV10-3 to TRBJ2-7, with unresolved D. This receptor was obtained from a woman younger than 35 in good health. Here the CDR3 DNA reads TGTGCCATCAGCTCCGGGCGGATAGGCGAGCAGTACTTC. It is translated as CAISSGRIGEQYF.